This is a list of T cell receptor beta chains from one sample in a study of blood T cell repertoires in COVID-19. TCRdb's table, derived via immunoSEQ multiplex PCR, lists solely in-frame clones and lacks some. The data hold about 36,000 clones, with over 65% observed a single time. The specimen was peripheral blood. All receptors derive from a man between 60 and 75 years old with active COVID-19. Each CDR3 is given with its conserved first and last residue. Each record gives: D gene, J gene, clone size, V gene, CDR3 protein, CDR3 DNA. D genes are given only for firm matches. Some rows have no size entry. The others give once, few or many, or a class for an expanded clone.

>TRBD2|TRBJ2-1|NA|TRBV5-6
CASSARLAGGPPYNEQFF
TGTGCCAGCAGCGCGCGACTAGCGGGGGGGCCCCCCTACAATGAGCAGTTCTTC
>NA|TRBJ2-2|NA|TRBV30
CAWNLGVLPGELFF
TGTGCCTGGAACTTAGGGGTACTACCCGGGGAGCTGTTTTTT
>TRBD1|TRBJ2-3|few|TRBV6-4
CASSKQGGTDTQYF
TGTGCCAGCAGTAAACAGGGGGGAACAGATACGCAGTATTTT
>NA|TRBJ1-1|once|TRBV9
CASSVEQGTTEAFF
TGTGCCAGCAGCGTAGAACAGGGTACGACTGAAGCTTTCTTT
>TRBD1|TRBJ1-2|NA|TRBV12-3/TRBV12-4
CASSQGAYGYTF
TGTGCCAGCAGTCAGGGGGCGTATGGCTACACCTTC
>NA|TRBJ1-2|NA|TRBV14
CASSRDPREMVGYTF
TGTGCCAGCAGCCGAGATCCCCGGGAAATGGTTGGCTACACCTTC
>NA|TRBJ1-2|NA|TRBV2
CASSRPGTYGYTF
TGTGCCAGCAGTAGGCCAGGGACTTATGGCTACACCTTC
>NA|TRBJ2-1|once|TRBV11-2
CASSLYYGDTGYNEQFF
TGTGCCAGCAGCCTATACTACGGGGACACAGGCTACAATGAGCAGTTCTTC
>NA|TRBJ1-3|NA|TRBV7-6
CASSLSSGNTIYF
TGTGCCAGCAGCCTCTCCTCTGGAAACACCATATATTTT
>TRBD2|TRBJ2-5|NA|TRBV7-2
CASSYWGGQETQYF
TGTGCCAGCAGCTACTGGGGGGGGCAAGAGACCCAGTACTTC
>TRBD2|TRBJ2-7|NA|TRBV18
CASSPRTSGGASYEQYF
TGTGCCAGCTCACCAAGGACTAGCGGGGGGGCCTCCTACGAGCAGTACTTC